What follows is one T cell receptor (beta chain) and its context. Through week 26, nivolumab 3 mg/kg IV was given weeks 1, 4, 7, 10, then biweekly. TCRdb keeps only in-frame clones here, not all; method: immunoSEQ multiplex PCR. Among 20,000 to 30,000 clones, about 86% were seen once, and the ten largest hold roughly 5.6%. This specimen belongs to a study of ipilimumab plus nivolumab after autologous stem cell transplantation. At the level of the study: DLBCL patients had primary refractory or relapsed disease.

Germline loops: CDR1 SGDLS, CDR2 YYNGEE. The CDR3 runs 16 residues. V was pared by 4 bases and J by 0 bases, with 7 bases of the junction left unmatched. The receptor was derived from a male donor with diffuse large B-cell lymphoma. The V gene is TRBV9, the J gene TRBJ2-5; 9 positions agree with TRBD1. The specimen comprised PBMCs, sampled in a trial of ipilimumab plus nivolumab as post-transplant consolidation. The chain's CDR3 is CASSQGGQGNQETQYF. CDR3 bases: TGTGCCAGCAGCCAGGGCGGACAGGGGAACCAAGAGACCCAGTACTTC.